This TCR beta chain was recovered during a study of CD8 T cell repertoires and HIV-1 epitope variants. Looking at the study overall: Tested: three Gag epitope families, Nef HW9 and YT9. IL-2, IL-7 and IL-15 were added on days 3 and 7 of roughly 11-day cultures.

Germline V gene sequence: CDR1 SGDLS, CDR2 YYNGEE. The germline V and J ends were trimmed by 3 bases and 2 bases, with 11 bases remaining between them. This CDR3 comprises 14 residues. As to this clone: Its specificity is unknown.

The repertoire was sequenced with immunoSEQ multiplex PCR; TCRdb's copy has only in-frame clones and lacks some. The table has 2,000 to 2,500 clones, around 70% seen once. Sequenced material: cultured CD8+ T cells derived from PBMCs. The chain joins TRBV9 to TRBJ1-1; D is possibly TRBD1 (6 bases). The sequence was obtained from a male donor with HIV. The CDR3: CASSAGTTNTEAFF. The DNA for the CDR3 is TGTGCCAGCAGCGCCGGGACAACTAACACTGAAGCTTTCTTT.